The 24 T cell receptor beta chains presented below share a single source sample, sequenced in a study of beta chain features in type 1 diabetes. The authors reverse transcribed all of the isolated RNA, so sequencing captured expressed TCRB transcripts. Measured with immunoSEQ multiplex PCR; TCRdb has only the in-frame clones, and not every one. Among about 370,000 clones, about 15% were seen once, and the ten largest hold about 0.019%. The sample comprised naive CD4+ T cells from blood. The receptors were gathered from a woman aged 18 to 35 in good health.

This clone was counted between two and nine times. The rearrangement joins TRBV18 to TRBJ2-3; TRBD1 matches at 9 bases. V was clipped by 3 bases and J by 6 bases; unmatched bases: 10. There are 16 residues in the CDR3. Germline V CDR1 and CDR2: KGHSH, LQKENI. The CDR3: CASSPRGTGGSDTQYF. In nucleotides, the CDR3 is TGTGCCAGCTCACCCCGAGGAACAGGGGGCAGTGATACGCAGTATTTT.

Concerning this clone: This sample also contains other DNA sequences that code for the same CDR3. V and J are TRBV7-3 and TRBJ1-5; D perhaps matches TRBD1 (5 bases). Germline assignment: CDR1 SGHTA and CDR2 FQGTGA. CDR3 length equals 13 residues. V shed 2 bases and J shed 7 bases, with 9 bases lying between them. The CDR3 DNA reads TGTGCCAGCAGCTTACGCGGGGGGCAGCCCCAGCATTTT. This gives the protein CASSLRGGQPQHF.

The rearrangement joins TRBV28 to TRBJ2-7; no reliable D call. Trimming cost V 3 bases and J 1 base, with 7 bases left between them. Germline V gives CDR1 MDHEN, CDR2 SYDVKM. The CDR3 totals 13 residues. The CDR3 DNA follows: TGTGCCAGCAGTTTGGTTGCGTCCTACGAGCAGTACTTC. It encodes CASSLVASYEQYF.

About this clone: The same CDR3 also results from other DNA sequences found in this sample. This chain joins TRBV5-1 and TRBJ1-5, with D maybe TRBD1 (5 bases). The CDR3 covers 15 residues. V dropped 4 bases and J dropped 4 bases, with 15 bases sitting between them. Germline V gene lookup returns CDR1 SGHRS and CDR2 YFSETQ. CDR3 coding DNA: TGCGCCAGCAGCGCCCAGGGTGGGGGGAATCAGCCCCAGCATTTT. It encodes CASSAQGGGNQPQHF.

This clone has only a few counts. This chain connects TRBV30 to TRBJ2-3; tentatively, D is TRBD2 (6 bases). Germline loops: CDR1 GTSNPN, CDR2 SVGIG (reference sequence). The CDR3 extends over 14 amino acids. With 6 bases removed from V and 5 bases from J, the gap between germline ends came to 18 bases. The CDR3 nucleotides read TGTGCCTGTGGGTCGCGGGGTTTTCAAGATACGCAGTATTTT. Translation: CACGSRGFQDTQYF.

This clone turned up a few times. This chain links TRBV28 with TRBJ1-2, with no clear D. V lost 5 bases, J lost 2 bases, and 15 bases lay in between. The CDR3 runs to 15 residues. CDR1 is MDHEN and CDR2 is SYDVKM in the germline V gene. This CDR3 is CASSPYRTRNYGYTF. Written as DNA, the CDR3 is TGTGCCAGCAGTCCGTACCGAACCCGGAACTATGGCTACACCTTC.

In DNA, the CDR3 is TGTGCCAGCAGCGTACAGCGGGAGGGCCGAGAGACCCAGTACTTC. Its protein product is CASSVQREGRETQYF. The chain is built from TRBV28 and TRBJ2-5, with 10 bases identical to TRBD2. CDR3 length: 15 amino acids. Looked up from germline, CDR1 is MDHEN and CDR2 is SYDVKM. V shed 6 bases, J shed 4 bases, and the junction held 8 bases outside the gene matches.

The chain employs TRBV6-6 and TRBJ2-2; tentative D call: TRBD2 (5 bases). Germline V gives CDR1 MNHNY, CDR2 SVGAGI (reference sequence). CDR3 length: 16 residues. V lost 1 base and J lost 4, with 13 bases in between. CDR3 coding DNA: TGTGCCAGCAGTTACTTAGCCGGACTTACCACCGGGGAGCTGTTTTTT. This sequence encodes CASSYLAGLTTGELFF.

This clone turned up a few times. The junction and the germline gene differ at one end; a read error may be behind it. The V gene is TRBV29-1, the J gene TRBJ1-2; TRBD1 might be the D (6 bases). CDR3 size: 11 residues. Germline V gene lookup returns CDR1 SQVTM and CDR2 ANQGSEA. The CDR3 DNA follows: TGCAGCGTCGCGGATCCAGGGGATTACTGCTTC. Translated: CSVADPGDYCF.

This sequence joins TRBV6-6 and TRBJ2-7; D is possibly TRBD2 (6 bases). Germline assignment: CDR1 MNHNY and CDR2 SVGAGI (reference sequence). The germline V and J ends were trimmed by 2 bases and 5 bases, with 13 bases remaining between them. CDR3 size: 14 residues. CDR3 in amino acids: CASSYGGNRNEQYF. In DNA form, the CDR3 reads TGTGCCAGCAGTTACGGAGGGAACAGAAACGAGCAGTACTTC.

The CDR3 DNA reads as TGTGCCATCAGTGAGTTTGGACTCACCACAGATACGCAGTATTTT. This translates into CAISEFGLTTDTQYF. V gene TRBV10-3 combines with J gene TRBJ2-3; weak D call: TRBD2 (5 bases). Trimming stripped 1 base from V and 2 bases from J, with 10 bases between. The V gene's germline CDR1 is ENHRY and CDR2 SYGVKD. The CDR3 contains 15 residues.

This clone was seen once. The chain carries TRBV10-3 and TRBJ2-5; maybe TRBD1 (6 bases). CDR1 ENHRY and CDR2 SYGVKD come from the germline V gene. V was cut by 6 bases and J by 5 bases, with 16 bases left in between. The CDR3 loop spans 14 amino acids. The CDR3 here is CAISPQQGSETQYF. The CDR3 bases are TGTGCCATCAGCCCTCAACAGGGATCGGAGACCCAGTACTTC.

V and J are TRBV5-6 and TRBJ2-1; 8 bases agree with TRBD2. Germline values: CDR1 SGHDT, CDR2 YYEEEE. The CDR3 covers 15 residues. Trimming cost V 4 bases and J 6 bases; bases outside gene matches: 9. The CDR3 spells CASSIPGLVSNEQFF. The CDR3 nucleotides are TGTGCCAGCAGCATACCGGGACTAGTGAGCAATGAGCAGTTCTTC.

V gene TRBV7-2 combines with J gene TRBJ2-7; 9 positions agree with TRBD1. The J segment lost 6 bases and the V segment lost 2 bases, leaving 8 bases of the junction unmatched. The CDR3 is 15 residues long. Germline V lookup: CDR1 SGHTA, CDR2 FQGNSA. In nucleotides, the CDR3 is TGTGCCAGCAGCTTAAGCGGGGACAGGGTTGGCGAGCAGTACTTC. The encoded protein is CASSLSGDRVGEQYF.

This clone was seen once. V usage is TRBV19 and J usage is TRBJ2-1; 8 nucleotides agree with TRBD2. This CDR3 comprises 16 residues. Germline trimming cut 6 bases from V and 3 bases from J; bases unmatched to any gene: 10. Germline V CDR1 and CDR2: LNHDA, SQIVND (reference sequence). In DNA, the CDR3 is TGTGCCAGTAGAACCCGAGCGGGAGCGGGCTACAATGAGCAGTTCTTC. Translation: CASRTRAGAGYNEQFF. Combining the CDR3 with reference TRBV19 and TRBJ2-1 gives the whole variable domain DGGITQSPKYLFRKEGQNVTLSCEQNLNHDAMYWYRQDPGQGLRLIYYSQIVNDFQKGDIAEGYSVSREKKESFPLTVTSAQKNPTAFYLCASRTRAGAGYNEQFFGPGTRLTVL.

The rearrangement links TRBV11-1 to TRBJ2-1; 10 bases are shared with TRBD1. The CDR3 spans 15 residues. V shed 6 bases, J shed 6 bases, and the junction held 8 bases outside the gene matches. CDR1 is SGHAT, CDR2 FQDESV, per germline (reference sequence). The CDR3 bases are TGTGCCAGCAGGCGTGCCGGGACAGGGGTCAATGAGCAGTTCTTC. Residues: CASRRAGTGVNEQFF.

Only a few counts were recorded for this clone. One end of the junction varies from germline; a read error may be responsible. The CDR3 sequence: CASSQELAQNIQYF. For the CDR3, the DNA is TGTGCCAGCAGCCAAGAACTAGCCCAAAACATTCAGTACTTC. The chain carries TRBV14 and TRBJ2-4; D is possibly TRBD2 (6 bases). The CDR3 has 14 residues. Germline V gene data show CDR1 as SGHDN and CDR2 as FVKESK.

This clone was observed a handful of times. This rearrangement joins TRBV30 to TRBJ1-1; TRBD1 matches 7 bases. The germline CDR1 and CDR2 sequences are GTSNPN and SVGIG (reference sequence). The CDR3 has 11 residues. V lost 3 bases and J lost 11; bases outside the gene matches: 6. CDR3: CAWRKQGPAFF. The DNA of the CDR3 is TGTGCCTGGAGAAAACAGGGGCCGGCTTTCTTT.

V gene TRBV18 combines with J gene TRBJ2-7; no clear D gene. Germline CDR1 reads KGHSH; CDR2 reads LQKENI. The CDR3 extends over 13 amino acids. V shed 2 bases and J shed 6 bases, with 11 bases lying between them. CDR3 loop: CASSPFPPGEQYF. The CDR3 nucleotides read TGTGCCAGCTCACCATTCCCACCGGGCGAGCAGTACTTC.

This clone was seen only a few times. The chain employs TRBV2 and TRBJ1-2; D is unresolved. This CDR3 has 14 residues. V lost 2 bases and J 5 bases, leaving 12 bases between the germline ends. Germline V CDR1 and CDR2: SNHLY, FYNNEI. In DNA, the CDR3 is TGTGCCAGCAGTGAAACGGGGTTCGGGTATGGCTACACCTTC. Translated: CASSETGFGYGYTF.

This clone has just a few counts. The chain links TRBV10-3 to TRBJ2-3, with D tentatively TRBD1 (6 bases). The CDR3 loop spans 15 amino acids. Germline CDR1 reads ENHRY; CDR2 reads SYGVKD. V dropped 3 bases and J dropped 1 base, with 11 bases sitting between them. As DNA, the CDR3 is TGTGCCATCAGTGACTGGACAGAACGCACAGATACGCAGTATTTT. This translates into CAISDWTERTDTQYF.

This clone was counted a few times. V and J are TRBV18 and TRBJ2-1; 9 bases are a match to TRBD1. Germline-derived CDR1 and CDR2 are KGHSH and LQKENI. Trimming took 5 bases from V and 7 from J; bases not matched to a gene: 6. The CDR3 extends over 14 amino acids. The CDR3 loop reads CASSSDRGGNEQFF. CDR3 DNA sequence: TGTGCCAGCTCATCGGACAGGGGAGGAAATGAGCAGTTCTTC.

V gene TRBV7-6 combines with J gene TRBJ1-2; D possibly corresponds to TRBD1 (6 bases). The CDR3 totals 14 residues. Germline CDR1 and CDR2: SGHVS and FNYEAQ. V lost 5 bases to trimming and J lost 0 bases, with 10 bases between them. The CDR3 region has the DNA TGTGCCAGCAGCCCCCGGACAGCTAACTATGGCTACACCTTC. This gives the protein CASSPRTANYGYTF.

DNA of the CDR3: TGTGCCAGCAGAACCACCGGGACAGCATCCTACGAGCAGTACTTC. It encodes CASRTTGTASYEQYF. This chain connects TRBV28 to TRBJ2-7, with 7 bases identical to TRBD1. The CDR3 totals 15 residues. The germline gives CDR1 MDHEN, CDR2 SYDVKM. The junction had 9 bases not matched to a gene; V was cut back by 6 bases and J by 1 base.